Below are 22 T cell receptor beta chains sequenced from a single sample in a study of blood T cell repertoires in COVID-19. Using immunoSEQ multiplex PCR, the repertoire was profiled, and TCRdb retains in-frame clones only, with some absent. In the table there are 300,000 to 350,000 clones, about nine tenths of which are singletons. Sequenced input: peripheral blood. The receptors shown here come from a man in his late teens or twenties with active or convalescent COVID-19.

This rearrangement joins TRBV11-2 to TRBJ2-1; D remains ambiguous. The CDR3 consists of 16 residues. Germline lookup yields CDR1 SGHAT and CDR2 FQNNGV. V was pared by 5 bases and J by 1 base, with 15 bases between. CDR3 in DNA: TGTGCCAGCAGCATCCCACCGACCAGGTCCTACAATGAGCAGTTCTTC. Protein: CASSIPPTRSYNEQFF.

V is TRBV11-2 and J is TRBJ2-6; no reliable D call. The ends were cut back, 3 bases at V and 0 bases at J, with 9 bases in the middle. Germline CDR1 reads SGHAT; CDR2 reads FQNNGV. The CDR3 consists of 16 residues. CDR3 DNA sequence: TGTGCCAGCAGCTTCAGGATCCACTCTGGGGCCAACGTCCTGACTTTC. It translates to CASSFRIHSGANVLTF.

The V gene is TRBV27, the J gene TRBJ2-4, with TRBD1 matching 7 bases. Germline CDR1 and CDR2: MNHEY and SMNVEV (reference sequence). The CDR3 loop spans 19 amino acids. J lost 0 bases, V lost 9 bases, and 20 bases had no gene match. The CDR3 DNA sequence: TGTGCCAGTCCAGGACCCCCCGACAGGGCCTTAGGAGCCAAAAACATTCAGTACTTC. This codes for CASPGPPDRALGAKNIQYF.

V gene TRBV5-1 combines with J gene TRBJ2-1; D remains unclear. The CDR3 covers 16 residues. Germline V lookup: CDR1 SGHRS, CDR2 YFSETQ. The germline V and J ends were trimmed by 6 bases and 0 bases, with 16 bases remaining between them. CDR3 amino acids: CASTTQAQSSYNEQFF. CDR3 in DNA: TGCGCCAGCACCACCCAGGCGCAAAGCTCCTACAATGAGCAGTTCTTC. The whole variable domain, filled in from reference TRBV5-1 and TRBJ2-1, reads KAGVTQTPRYLIKTRGQQVTLSCSPISGHRSVSWYQQTPGQGLQFLFEYFSETQRNKGNFPGRFSGRQFSNSRSEMNVSTLELGDSALYLCASTTQAQSSYNEQFFGPGTRLTVL.

The J gene is TRBJ1-1, the V gene TRBV5-6; perhaps TRBD1 as D (6 bases). Trimming took off 0 bases at V and 6 bases at J, with 12 bases between the two ends. The CDR3 runs to 14 residues. In germline, CDR1 is SGHDT, CDR2 YYEEEE. The CDR3 DNA sequence: TGTGCCAGCAGCTTGGACAGGGAGGGGGCTGAAGCTTTCTTT. It yields the protein CASSLDREGAEAFF. Looking up the rest from reference TRBV5-6 and TRBJ1-1 gives the full variable domain: DAGVTQSPTHLIKTRGQQVTLRCSPKSGHDTVSWYQQALGQGPQFIFQYYEEEERQRGNFPDRFSGHQFPNYSSELNVNALLLGDSALYLCASSLDREGAEAFFGQGTRLTVV.

J is TRBJ2-5 and V is TRBV4-3, with a possible D match to TRBD1 (5 bases). Trimming left V 1 base short and J 5 bases short, with 14 bases between. This CDR3 region has 15 residues. CDR1 and CDR2 (germline): LGHNA, YSLEER. The CDR3 sequence is CASSQGNGGAETQYF. The DNA for the CDR3 is TGCGCCAGCAGCCAAGGAAATGGTGGGGCGGAGACCCAGTACTTC.

V usage is TRBV4-3 and J usage is TRBJ2-7; 8 nucleotides match TRBD1. CDR1 is LGHNA, CDR2 YSLEER, per germline. J lost 3 bases, V lost 5 bases, and 9 bases had no gene match. The CDR3 has 15 residues. The CDR3 DNA sequence: TGCGCCAGCAGCAAGCGGGCAGGGGGCTTCTACGAGCAGTACTTC. Its protein is CASSKRAGGFYEQYF.

The chain uses TRBV6-5 and TRBJ1-1; D ambiguous. Germline V gives CDR1 MNHEY, CDR2 SVGAGI. CDR3 length: 14 amino acids. V lost 5 bases and J 6 bases, leaving 16 bases between the germline ends. Written as DNA, the CDR3 is TGTGCCAGCAGTCGGGAAGCCCTCTTTGCTGAAGCTTTCTTT. Translation gives CASSREALFAEAFF.

The chain employs TRBV7-2 and TRBJ2-1; D possibly corresponds to TRBD1 (5 bases). The germline gives CDR1 SGHTA, CDR2 FQGNSA. V was clipped by 1 base and J by 3 bases, with 16 bases between them. The CDR3 is made up of 17 amino acids. The chain's CDR3 is CASSLDRTLPFYNEQFF. CDR3 nucleotides: TGTGCCAGCAGCTTAGACCGGACACTCCCCTTCTACAATGAGCAGTTCTTC.

The chain couples TRBV10-3 to TRBJ2-7, with 12 bases fitting TRBD2. Per germline, CDR1 ENHRY and CDR2 SYGVKD. V was pared by 3 bases and J by 5 bases, with 5 bases of the junction left unmatched. The CDR3 runs to 15 residues. This CDR3 is CAISDRLAGGNEQYF. In DNA, the CDR3 is TGTGCCATCAGTGACAGGCTAGCGGGAGGGAACGAGCAGTACTTC.

In the case of this clone: A read error may account for a junction end that differs from germline. V is TRBV11-2 and J is TRBJ2-2, with TRBD2 identical over 9 bases. The germline V gene encodes CDR1 SGHAT and CDR2 FQNNGV. The CDR3 consists of 17 residues. In nucleotides, the CDR3 is TGTGCCAGCAGCTCTGGCGGGGGGGCCGCGAATACCGGGGAGCTGTTTTTT. Amino acids: CASSSGGGAANTGELFF.

The V gene is TRBV6-5, the J gene TRBJ2-2, with 12 bases identical to TRBD2. The CDR3 length is 15 residues. Germline V gene lookup returns CDR1 MNHEY and CDR2 SVGAGI. The junction had 5 bases not matched to a gene; V was cut back by 6 bases and J by 6 bases. CDR3 coding DNA: TGTGCCAGCAGAACACTAGCGGGGGGCTCCGGGGAGCTGTTTTTT. Encoded protein: CASRTLAGGSGELFF.

The chain combines TRBV28 with TRBJ1-1; D not resolved. Germline CDR1 MDHEN, CDR2 SYDVKM. The CDR3 has 14 amino acids. V was shortened by 8 bases and J by 0 bases, with 13 bases between the two germline ends. CDR3 residues: CASGRTIMNTEAFF. The CDR3 DNA sequence: TGTGCCAGCGGCAGAACTATTATGAACACTGAAGCTTTCTTT.

The rearrangement joins TRBV5-6 to TRBJ1-2; D is perhaps TRBD1 (6 bases). Deletions cut 4 bases from V and 0 bases from J, with 16 bases between. The CDR3 runs 16 residues. CDR1 is SGHDT, CDR2 YYEEEE, per germline. This CDR3 is CASSRAQDSPNYGYTF. CDR3 nucleotide sequence: TGTGCCAGCAGCCGGGCACAGGACAGTCCTAACTATGGCTACACCTTC.

This clone appeared many times. The chain couples TRBV6-1 to TRBJ1-6, with a possible D match to TRBD1 (6 bases). Germline V CDR1 and CDR2: MNHNS, SASEGT. This CDR3 region has 15 residues. V was trimmed by 3 bases and J by 8 bases, leaving 14 bases between them. CDR3 loop: CASSEGAGDHSPLHF. The CDR3 nucleotides read TGTGCCAGCAGTGAGGGAGCAGGGGATCATTCACCCCTCCACTTT.

The chain carries TRBV28 and TRBJ1-1, with 9 bases aligning to TRBD1. Trimming took 3 bases from V and 3 from J; bases not matched to a gene: 14. This CDR3 spans 18 amino acids. Germline values: CDR1 MDHEN, CDR2 SYDVKM. The CDR3 bases are TGTGCCAGCAGTTTCCCCACTACAGGGGGCGTGATTGACACTGAAGCTTTCTTT. Encoded protein: CASSFPTTGGVIDTEAFF.

V usage is TRBV27 and J usage is TRBJ2-7; 9 positions match TRBD1. Trimming cost V 3 bases and J 2 bases; bases outside gene matches: 5. The CDR3 has 15 amino acids. Germline values: CDR1 MNHEY, CDR2 SMNVEV (reference sequence). CDR3 sequence (DNA): TGTGCCAGCAGTTTCACCGGGACAGGGCCCTACGAGCAGTACTTC. Its protein is CASSFTGTGPYEQYF.

J is TRBJ2-7 and V is TRBV3-1 (or the pseudogene TRBV3-2), with TRBD2 matching 11 bases. Per germline, CDR1 LGHDT and CDR2 YNNKEL (reference sequence). The CDR3 extends over 16 amino acids. Trimming cost V 4 bases and J 0 bases; bases outside gene matches: 5. The CDR3 here is CASSREGTSGSYEQYF. Written as DNA, the CDR3 is TGTGCCAGCAGCCGTGAAGGGACTAGCGGCTCCTACGAGCAGTACTTC.

The V gene is TRBV9, the J gene TRBJ2-3; 11 bases fit TRBD2. With 3 bases clipped from V and 2 bases from J, the junction kept 2 bases outside the gene matches. CDR3 length: 15 amino acids. Germline CDR1 is SGDLS and CDR2 is YYNGEE. The CDR3 reads CASSAGLAATDTQYF. For the CDR3, the DNA is TGTGCCAGCAGCGCGGGACTAGCGGCCACAGATACGCAGTATTTT.

This clone was observed a single time. The J gene is TRBJ2-1, the V gene TRBV7-8; 9 bases map to TRBD2. The CDR3 is 14 amino acids. Germline V gene lookup returns CDR1 SGHVS and CDR2 FQNEAQ. With 3 bases clipped from V and 9 bases from J, the junction kept 6 bases outside the gene matches. The CDR3 reads CASSFAGGPFEQFF. The CDR3 DNA follows: TGTGCCAGCAGCTTCGCGGGAGGGCCATTTGAGCAGTTCTTC.

In its sample, this clone was seen once. The genes are TRBV28 and TRBJ2-5; 11 bases agree with TRBD2. This CDR3 region has 17 residues. J lost 3 bases, V lost 3 bases, and 9 bases had no gene match. Germline loops: CDR1 MDHEN, CDR2 SYDVKM. Written as DNA, the CDR3 is TGTGCCAGCAGTTTTCCCCCGGGACTAGCGGCTAAAGAGACCCAGTACTTC. Translating it yields CASSFPPGLAAKETQYF.

This sequence joins TRBV29-1 and TRBJ2-1; TRBD2 matches at 10 bases. Losses at the gene ends were 1 base for V and 3 bases for J; bases not matched to a gene: 6. The CDR3 totals 16 residues. Germline values: CDR1 SQVTM, CDR2 ANQGSEA. CDR3 amino acids: CSVEGKAGGFYNEQFF. CDR3 DNA: TGCAGCGTTGAAGGGAAAGCGGGAGGGTTCTACAATGAGCAGTTCTTC.